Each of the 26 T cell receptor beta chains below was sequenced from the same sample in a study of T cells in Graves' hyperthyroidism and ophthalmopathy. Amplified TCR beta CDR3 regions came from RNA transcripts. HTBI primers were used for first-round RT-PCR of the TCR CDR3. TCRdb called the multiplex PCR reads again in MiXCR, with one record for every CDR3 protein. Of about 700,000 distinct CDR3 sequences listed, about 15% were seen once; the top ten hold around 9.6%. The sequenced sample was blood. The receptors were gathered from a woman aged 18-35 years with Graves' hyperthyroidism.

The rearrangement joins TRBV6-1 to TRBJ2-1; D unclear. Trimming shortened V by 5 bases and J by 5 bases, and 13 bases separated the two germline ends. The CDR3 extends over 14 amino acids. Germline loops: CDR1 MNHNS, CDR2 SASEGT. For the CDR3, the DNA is TGTGCCAGCAGTCCCTTACCAGCGAACAATGAGCAGTTCTTC. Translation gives CASSPLPANNEQFF.

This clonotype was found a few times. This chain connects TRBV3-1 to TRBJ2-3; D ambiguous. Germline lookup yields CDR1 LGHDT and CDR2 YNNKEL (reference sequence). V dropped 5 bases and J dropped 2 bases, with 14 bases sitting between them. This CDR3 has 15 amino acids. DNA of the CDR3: TGTGCCAGCAGCTCCCGCAGGTCATACACAGATACGCAGTATTTT. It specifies CASSSRRSYTDTQYF.

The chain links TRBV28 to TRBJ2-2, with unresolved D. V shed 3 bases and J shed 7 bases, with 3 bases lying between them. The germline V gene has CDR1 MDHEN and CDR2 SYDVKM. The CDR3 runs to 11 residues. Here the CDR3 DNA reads TGTGCCAGCAGTTTCCGCGGGGAGCTGTTTTTT. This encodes CASSFRGELFF.

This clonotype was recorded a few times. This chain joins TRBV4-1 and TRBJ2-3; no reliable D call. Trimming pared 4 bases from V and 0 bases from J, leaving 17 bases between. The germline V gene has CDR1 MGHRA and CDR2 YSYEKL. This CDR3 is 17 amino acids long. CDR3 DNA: TGCGCCAGCAGCCTGTGGGTAGAGTTTACTAGCACAGATACGCAGTATTTT. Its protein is CASSLWVEFTSTDTQYF.

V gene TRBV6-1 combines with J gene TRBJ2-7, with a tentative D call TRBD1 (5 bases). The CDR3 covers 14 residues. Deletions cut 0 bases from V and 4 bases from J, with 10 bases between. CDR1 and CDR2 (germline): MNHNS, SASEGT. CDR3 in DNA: TGTGCCAGCAGTGAAGCCTGGGGCAAATACGAGCAGTACTTC. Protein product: CASSEAWGKYEQYF.

The CDR3 is CASSQGRFYSGANVLTF. DNA for the CDR3: TGCGCCAGCAGCCAAGGCCGATTCTACTCTGGGGCCAACGTCCTGACTTTC. The chain has TRBV4-3 and TRBJ2-6; D gene uncertain. Germline lookup yields CDR1 LGHNA and CDR2 YSLEER. The CDR3 is 17 residues long. V lost 1 base and J lost 0, with 10 bases in between.

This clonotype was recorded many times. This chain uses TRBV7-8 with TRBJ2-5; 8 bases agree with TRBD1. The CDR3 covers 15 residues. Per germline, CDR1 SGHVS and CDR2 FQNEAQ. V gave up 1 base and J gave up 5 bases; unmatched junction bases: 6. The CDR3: CASSLGAGGRETQYF. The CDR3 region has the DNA TGTGCCAGCAGCTTAGGCGCAGGGGGCAGGGAGACCCAGTACTTC.

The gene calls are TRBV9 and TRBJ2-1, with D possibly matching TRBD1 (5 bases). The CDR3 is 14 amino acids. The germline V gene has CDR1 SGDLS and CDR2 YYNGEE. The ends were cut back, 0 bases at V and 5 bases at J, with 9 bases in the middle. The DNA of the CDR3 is TGTGCCAGCAGCGTAGGGGTAGGGGACAATGAGCAGTTCTTC. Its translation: CASSVGVGDNEQFF.

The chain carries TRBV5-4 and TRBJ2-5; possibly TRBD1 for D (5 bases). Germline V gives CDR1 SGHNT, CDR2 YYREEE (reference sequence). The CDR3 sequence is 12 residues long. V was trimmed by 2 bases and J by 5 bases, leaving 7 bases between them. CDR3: CASSFWGETQYF. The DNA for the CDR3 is TGTGCCAGCAGCTTTTGGGGCGAGACCCAGTACTTC.

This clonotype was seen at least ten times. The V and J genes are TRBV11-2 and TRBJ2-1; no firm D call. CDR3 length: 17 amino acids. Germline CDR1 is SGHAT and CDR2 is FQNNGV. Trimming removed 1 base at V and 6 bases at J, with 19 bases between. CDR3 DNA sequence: TGTGCCAGCAGCTTAGGAGGCCCTTGGTATAGCTTCAATGAGCAGTTCTTC. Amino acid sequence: CASSLGGPWYSFNEQFF.

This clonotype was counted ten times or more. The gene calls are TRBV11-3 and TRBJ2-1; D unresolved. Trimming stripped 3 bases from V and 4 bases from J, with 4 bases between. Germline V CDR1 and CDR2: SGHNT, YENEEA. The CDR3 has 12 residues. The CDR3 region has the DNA TGTGCCAGCAGCTTTGAGTACAATGAGCAGTTCTTC. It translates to CASSFEYNEQFF.

This chain's CDR3 is CASSFRLVRSSYNEQFF. CDR3 nucleotide sequence: TGTGCCAGCAGTTTCCGACTAGTTCGCAGCTCCTACAATGAGCAGTTCTTC. The chain recombines TRBV2 with TRBJ2-1; D may be TRBD2 (6 bases). Germline V gene sequence: CDR1 SNHLY, CDR2 FYNNEI. Trimming left V 5 bases short and J 0 bases short, with 17 bases between. The CDR3 runs to 17 residues. The complete variable domain, with remaining parts taken from reference TRBV2 and TRBJ2-1, reads EPEVTQTPSHQVTQMGQEVILRCVPISNHLYFYWYRQILGQKVEFLVSFYNNEISEKSEIFDDQFSVERPDGSNFTLKIRSTKLEDSAMYFCASSFRLVRSSYNEQFFGPGTRLTVL.

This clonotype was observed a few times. Here the CDR3 reads CASSSGTANYNEQFF. The CDR3 nucleotides are TGTGCCAGCAGTTCCGGGACAGCGAATTACAATGAGCAGTTCTTC. This chain uses TRBV6-1 with TRBJ2-1; 7 positions agree with TRBD1. The ends lost 5 bases at V and 4 bases at J; junction bases unmatched: 8. CDR3 length equals 15 residues. Germline V gene lookup returns CDR1 MNHNS and CDR2 SASEGT.

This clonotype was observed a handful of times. As DNA, the CDR3 is TGCAGCTTCCGAAACCGGGACATTCAAGAGACCCAGTACTTC. This encodes CSFRNRDIQETQYF. This chain links TRBV29-1 with TRBJ2-5; tentatively, D is TRBD1 (6 bases). The CDR3 consists of 14 residues. The germline V gene has CDR1 SQVTM and CDR2 ANQGSEA. The V and J ends lost 8 bases and 2 bases respectively, with 18 bases between them.

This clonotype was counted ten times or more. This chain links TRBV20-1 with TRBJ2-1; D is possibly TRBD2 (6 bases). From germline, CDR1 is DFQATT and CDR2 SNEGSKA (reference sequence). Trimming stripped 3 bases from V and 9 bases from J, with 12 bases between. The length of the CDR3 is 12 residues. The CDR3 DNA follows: TGCAGTGCTAGTGTCGCGGGGCGTGAGCAGTTCTTC. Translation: CSASVAGREQFF.

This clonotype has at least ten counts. The CDR3 bases are TGCAGCGTTGAGCTCAGGGGCAGGGAGCAGTACTTC. This codes for CSVELRGREQYF. V and J are TRBV29-1 and TRBJ2-7; the D gene is possibly TRBD1 (6 bases). This CDR3 is 12 amino acids long. The germline CDR1 and CDR2 sequences are SQVTM and ANQGSEA. V lost 3 bases and J lost 7, with 13 bases in between.

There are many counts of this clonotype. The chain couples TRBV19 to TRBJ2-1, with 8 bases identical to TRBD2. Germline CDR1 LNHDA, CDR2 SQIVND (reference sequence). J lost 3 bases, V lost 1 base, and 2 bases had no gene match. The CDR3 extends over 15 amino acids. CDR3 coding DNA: TGTGCCAGTAGTATAGTAGGGACTAGCTACAATGAGCAGTTCTTC. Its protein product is CASSIVGTSYNEQFF.

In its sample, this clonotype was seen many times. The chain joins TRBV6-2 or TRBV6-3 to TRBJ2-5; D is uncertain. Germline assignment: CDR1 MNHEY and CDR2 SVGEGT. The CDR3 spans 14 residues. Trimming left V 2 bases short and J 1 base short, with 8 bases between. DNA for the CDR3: TGTGCCAGCAGTTACATAGCTGGCCAAGAGACCCAGTACTTC. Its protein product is CASSYIAGQETQYF.

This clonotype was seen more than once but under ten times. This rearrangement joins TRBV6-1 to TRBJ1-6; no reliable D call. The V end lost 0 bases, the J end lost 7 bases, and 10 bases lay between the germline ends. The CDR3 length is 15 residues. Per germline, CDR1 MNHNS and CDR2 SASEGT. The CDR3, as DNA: TGTGCCAGCAGTGAAGCCTTCCTTGGGAATTCACCCCTCCACTTT. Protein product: CASSEAFLGNSPLHF.

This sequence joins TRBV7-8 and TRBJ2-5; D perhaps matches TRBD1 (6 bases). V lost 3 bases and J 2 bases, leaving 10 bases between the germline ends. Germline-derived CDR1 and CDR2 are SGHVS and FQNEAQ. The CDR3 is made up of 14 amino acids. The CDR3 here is CASSFWTEQETQYF. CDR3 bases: TGTGCCAGCAGCTTTTGGACAGAACAAGAGACCCAGTACTTC.

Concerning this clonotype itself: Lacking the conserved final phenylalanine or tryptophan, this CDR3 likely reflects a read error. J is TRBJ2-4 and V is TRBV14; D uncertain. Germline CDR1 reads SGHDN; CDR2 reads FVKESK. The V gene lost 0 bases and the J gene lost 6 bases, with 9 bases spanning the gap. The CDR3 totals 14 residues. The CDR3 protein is CASSQDISTNIQYI. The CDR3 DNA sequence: TGTGCCAGCAGCCAAGACATTAGCACAAACATTCAGTACATC.

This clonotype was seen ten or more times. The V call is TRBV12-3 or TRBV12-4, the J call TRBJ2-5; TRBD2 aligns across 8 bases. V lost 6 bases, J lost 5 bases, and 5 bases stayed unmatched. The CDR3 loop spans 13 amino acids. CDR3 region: CASSRSGVETQYF. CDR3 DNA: TGTGCCAGCAGCCGTAGCGGGGTCGAGACCCAGTACTTC.

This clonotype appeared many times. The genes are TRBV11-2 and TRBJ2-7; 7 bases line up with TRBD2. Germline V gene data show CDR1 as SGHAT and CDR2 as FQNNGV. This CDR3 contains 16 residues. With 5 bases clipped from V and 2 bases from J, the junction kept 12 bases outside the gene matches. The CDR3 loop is CASSPTAAGTPYEQYF. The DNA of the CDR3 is TGTGCCAGCAGCCCAACAGCAGCGGGAACTCCCTACGAGCAGTACTTC.

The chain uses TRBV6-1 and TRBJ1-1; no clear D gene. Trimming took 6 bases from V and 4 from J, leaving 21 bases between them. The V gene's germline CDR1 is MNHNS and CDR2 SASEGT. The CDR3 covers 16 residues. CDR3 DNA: TGTGCCAGCAGCAGTCTCGGATCCCGGCGGGGCACTGAAGCTTTCTTT. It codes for CASSSLGSRRGTEAFF.

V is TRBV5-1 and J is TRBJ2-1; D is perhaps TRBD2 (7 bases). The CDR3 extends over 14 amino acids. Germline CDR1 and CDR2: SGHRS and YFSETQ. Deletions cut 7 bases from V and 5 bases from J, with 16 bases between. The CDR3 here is CASRWGGANNEQFF. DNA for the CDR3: TGCGCCAGCCGCTGGGGGGGCGCAAACAATGAGCAGTTCTTC.

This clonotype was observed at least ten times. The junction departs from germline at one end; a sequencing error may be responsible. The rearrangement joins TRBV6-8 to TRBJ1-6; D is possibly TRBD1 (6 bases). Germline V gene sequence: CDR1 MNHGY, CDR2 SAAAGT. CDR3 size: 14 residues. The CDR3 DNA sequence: TGCGCCAGCGGTACGGACAGACCTAATTCACCCCTCCACTTT. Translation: CASGTDRPNSPLHF.